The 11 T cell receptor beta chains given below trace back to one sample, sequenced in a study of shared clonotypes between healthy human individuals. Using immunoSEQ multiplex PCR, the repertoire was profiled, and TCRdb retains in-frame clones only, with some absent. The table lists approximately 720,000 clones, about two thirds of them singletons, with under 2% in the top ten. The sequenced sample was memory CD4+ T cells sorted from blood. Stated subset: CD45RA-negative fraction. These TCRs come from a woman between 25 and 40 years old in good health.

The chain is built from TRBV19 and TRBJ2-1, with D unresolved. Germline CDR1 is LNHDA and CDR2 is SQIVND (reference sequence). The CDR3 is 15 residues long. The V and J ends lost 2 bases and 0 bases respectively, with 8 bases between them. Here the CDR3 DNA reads TGTGCCAGTAGTATATCAGCAGGCTCCTACAATGAGCAGTTCTTC. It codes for CASSISAGSYNEQFF.

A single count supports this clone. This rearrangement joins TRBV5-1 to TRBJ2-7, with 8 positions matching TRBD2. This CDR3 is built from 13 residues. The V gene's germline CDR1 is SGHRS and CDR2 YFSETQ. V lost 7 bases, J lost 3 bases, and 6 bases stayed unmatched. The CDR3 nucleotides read TGCGCCAGCGGTCTAGCGGGCCTCTACGAGCAGTACTTC. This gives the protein CASGLAGLYEQYF. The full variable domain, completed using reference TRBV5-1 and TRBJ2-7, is KAGVTQTPRYLIKTRGQQVTLSCSPISGHRSVSWYQQTPGQGLQFLFEYFSETQRNKGNFPGRFSGRQFSNSRSEMNVSTLELGDSALYLCASGLAGLYEQYFGPGTRLTVT.

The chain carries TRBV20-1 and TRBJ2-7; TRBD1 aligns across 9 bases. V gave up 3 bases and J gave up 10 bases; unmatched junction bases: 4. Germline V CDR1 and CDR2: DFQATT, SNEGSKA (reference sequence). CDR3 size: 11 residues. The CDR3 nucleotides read TGCAGTGCTAGGGGGGACAGGGACCAGTACTTC. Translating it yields CSARGDRDQYF.

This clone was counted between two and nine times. In DNA form, the CDR3 reads TGTGCCAGCAGTCCGACGACAGGGGACTATGGCTACACCTTC. This codes for CASSPTTGDYGYTF. The chain employs TRBV28 and TRBJ1-2, with 8 positions matching TRBD1. This CDR3 region has 14 residues. After removal of 5 bases from V and 3 bases from J, the junction contained 5 bases not matched to a gene. CDR1 is MDHEN, CDR2 SYDVKM, per germline.

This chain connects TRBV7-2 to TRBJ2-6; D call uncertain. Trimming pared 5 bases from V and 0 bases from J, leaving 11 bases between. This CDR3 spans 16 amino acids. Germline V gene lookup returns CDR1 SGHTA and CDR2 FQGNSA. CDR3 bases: TGTGCCAGCAGCCGTCGATACGACTCTGGGGCCAACGTCCTGACTTTC. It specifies CASSRRYDSGANVLTF.

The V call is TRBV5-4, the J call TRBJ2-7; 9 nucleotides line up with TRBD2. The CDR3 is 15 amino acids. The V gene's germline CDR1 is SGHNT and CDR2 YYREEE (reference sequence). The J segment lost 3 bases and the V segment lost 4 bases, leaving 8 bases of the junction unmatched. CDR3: CASSEPGLAVYEQYF. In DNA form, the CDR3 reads TGTGCCAGCAGCGAACCGGGACTAGCAGTCTACGAGCAGTACTTC.

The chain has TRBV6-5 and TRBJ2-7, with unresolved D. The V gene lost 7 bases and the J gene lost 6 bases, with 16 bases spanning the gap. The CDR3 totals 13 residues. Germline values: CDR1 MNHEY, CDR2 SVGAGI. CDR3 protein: CASTPEPRREQYF. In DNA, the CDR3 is TGTGCCAGCACCCCCGAACCTCGGCGCGAGCAGTACTTC.

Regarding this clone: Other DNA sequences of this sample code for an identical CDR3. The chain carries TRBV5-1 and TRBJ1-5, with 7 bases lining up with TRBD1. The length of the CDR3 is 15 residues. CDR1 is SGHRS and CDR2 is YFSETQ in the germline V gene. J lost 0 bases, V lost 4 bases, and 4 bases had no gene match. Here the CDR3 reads CASSRTGDSNQPQHF. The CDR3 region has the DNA TGCGCCAGCAGCCGGACAGGTGATAGCAATCAGCCCCAGCATTTT.

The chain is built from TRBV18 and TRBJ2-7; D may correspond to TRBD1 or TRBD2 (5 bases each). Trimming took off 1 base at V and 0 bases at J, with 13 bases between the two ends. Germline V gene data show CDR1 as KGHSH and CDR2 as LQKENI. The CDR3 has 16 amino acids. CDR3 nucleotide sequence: TGTGCCAGCTCACCACGGGACGGACTGTCCTCCTACGAGCAGTACTTC. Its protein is CASSPRDGLSSYEQYF. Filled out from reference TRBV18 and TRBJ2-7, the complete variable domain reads NAGVMQNPRHLVRRRGQEARLRCSPMKGHSHVYWYRQLPEEGLKFMVYLQKENIIDESGMPKERFSAEFPKEGPSILRIQQVVRGDSAAYFCASSPRDGLSSYEQYFGPGTRLTVT.

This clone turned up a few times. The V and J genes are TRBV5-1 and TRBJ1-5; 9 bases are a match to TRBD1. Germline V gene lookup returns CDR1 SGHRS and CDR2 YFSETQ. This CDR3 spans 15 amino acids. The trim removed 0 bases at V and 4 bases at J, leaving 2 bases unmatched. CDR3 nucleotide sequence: TGCGCCAGCAGCTTGGGGACAGGGGAAAATCAGCCCCAGCATTTT. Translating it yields CASSLGTGENQPQHF.

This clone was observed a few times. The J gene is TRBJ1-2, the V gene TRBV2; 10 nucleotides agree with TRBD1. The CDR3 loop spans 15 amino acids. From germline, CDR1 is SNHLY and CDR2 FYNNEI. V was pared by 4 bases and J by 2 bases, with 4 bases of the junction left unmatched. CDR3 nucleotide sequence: TGTGCCAGCAGTGCGGACAGGGGGGCCAACTATGGCTACACCTTC. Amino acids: CASSADRGANYGYTF.